This T cell receptor (beta chain) was observed in a study of metastatic and nonmetastatic thyroid tumors. This clone was seen more than once but under ten times. Thyroid surgery was preceded by no treatment in any patient. With MiXCR, TCRdb called clones anew from the PCR reads. The sample records tens of thousands of clones, approximately 20% being singletons. The CDR3 runs to 12 residues. CDR1 and CDR2 from the germline V gene are MNHNS and SASEGT. Material: blood. This sequence joins TRBV6-1 and TRBJ2-7, with D perhaps matching TRBD2 (5 bases). The source of this sequence is a female donor with papillary thyroid cancer or a benign thyroid nodule (not recorded which). Some clones in this sample may be carry-over from other donors' samples. In nucleotides, the CDR3 is TGTGCCAGCAGTGAATGGCTAGCCGAGCATTACGTC. It specifies CASSEWLAEHYV.